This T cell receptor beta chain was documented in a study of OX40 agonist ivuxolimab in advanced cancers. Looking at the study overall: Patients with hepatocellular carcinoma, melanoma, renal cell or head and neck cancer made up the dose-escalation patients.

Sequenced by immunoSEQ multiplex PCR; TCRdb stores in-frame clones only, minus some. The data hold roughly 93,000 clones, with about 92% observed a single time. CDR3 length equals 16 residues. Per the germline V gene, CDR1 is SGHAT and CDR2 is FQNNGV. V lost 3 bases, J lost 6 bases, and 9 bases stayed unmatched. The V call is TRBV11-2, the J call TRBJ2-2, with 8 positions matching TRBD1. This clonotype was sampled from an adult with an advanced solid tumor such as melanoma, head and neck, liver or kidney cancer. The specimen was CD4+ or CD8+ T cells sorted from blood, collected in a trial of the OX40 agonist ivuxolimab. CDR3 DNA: TGTGCCAGCAGCTTTGGACAGGGATTAAGTCCCGGGGAGCTGTTTTTT. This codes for CASSFGQGLSPGELFF.